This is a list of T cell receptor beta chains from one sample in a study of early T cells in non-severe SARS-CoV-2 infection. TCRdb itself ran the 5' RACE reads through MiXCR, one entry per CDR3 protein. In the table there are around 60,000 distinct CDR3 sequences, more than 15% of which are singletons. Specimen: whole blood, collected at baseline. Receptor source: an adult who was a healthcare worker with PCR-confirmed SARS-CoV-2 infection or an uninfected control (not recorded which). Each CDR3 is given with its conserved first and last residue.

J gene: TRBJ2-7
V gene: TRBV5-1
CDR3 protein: CASSTGQAVYEQYF

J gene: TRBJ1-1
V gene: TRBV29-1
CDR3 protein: CSADQNTEAFF

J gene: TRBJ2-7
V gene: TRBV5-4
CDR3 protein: CASSIDRGSLYEQYF

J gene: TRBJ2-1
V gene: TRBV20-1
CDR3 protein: CSAYSGRASYNEQFF

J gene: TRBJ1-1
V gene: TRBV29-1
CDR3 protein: CSAAGTGDTEAFF

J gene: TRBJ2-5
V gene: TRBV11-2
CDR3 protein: CASSLSLSETQYF

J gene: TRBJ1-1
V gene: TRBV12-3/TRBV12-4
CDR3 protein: CASSPPRGVNTEAFF

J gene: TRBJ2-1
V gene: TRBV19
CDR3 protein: CASRGGNGGEQFF

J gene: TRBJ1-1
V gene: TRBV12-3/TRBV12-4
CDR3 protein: CASSGSQVLVNTEAFF

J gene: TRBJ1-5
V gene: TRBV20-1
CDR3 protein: CSASRGTGGGTQPQHF

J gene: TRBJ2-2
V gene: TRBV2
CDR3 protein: CASIGGGNTGELFF

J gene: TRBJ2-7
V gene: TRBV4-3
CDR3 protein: CASSQDRQGAYEQYF

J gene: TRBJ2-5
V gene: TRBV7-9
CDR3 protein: CASSSGDVFQETQYF

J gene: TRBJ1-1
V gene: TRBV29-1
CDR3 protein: CSVTTGGQVMNTEAFF

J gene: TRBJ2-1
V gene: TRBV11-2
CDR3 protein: CASSLVSGSYNEQFF

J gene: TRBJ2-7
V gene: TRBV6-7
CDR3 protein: CASSYSYILSYEQYF

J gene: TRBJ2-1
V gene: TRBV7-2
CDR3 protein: CASSLESGLAGGLVNEQFF

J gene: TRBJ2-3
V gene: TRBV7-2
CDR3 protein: CASSLRGRERVSDTQYF

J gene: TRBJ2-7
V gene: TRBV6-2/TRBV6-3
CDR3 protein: CASSYTGTASYEQYF

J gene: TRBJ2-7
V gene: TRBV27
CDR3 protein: CASSPYPDRTSMYEQYF

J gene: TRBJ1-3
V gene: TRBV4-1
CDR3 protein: CASSRGQGPISGNTIYF

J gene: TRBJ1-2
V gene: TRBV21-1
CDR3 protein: CASSKTAYFNYGYTF

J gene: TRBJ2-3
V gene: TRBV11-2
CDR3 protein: CASSQTGDGTQYF

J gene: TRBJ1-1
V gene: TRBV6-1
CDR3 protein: CASSEGLRGNTEAFF

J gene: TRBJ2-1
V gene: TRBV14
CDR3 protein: CASSQAQVSYNEQFF

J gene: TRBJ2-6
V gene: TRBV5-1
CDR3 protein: CASSLEAGANVLTF

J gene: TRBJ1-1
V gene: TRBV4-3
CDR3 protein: CASSLGVRTTEAFF

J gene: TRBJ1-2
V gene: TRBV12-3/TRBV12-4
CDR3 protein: CASSTRQGNYGYTF

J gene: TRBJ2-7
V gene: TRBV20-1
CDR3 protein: CSARGGLTYEQYF

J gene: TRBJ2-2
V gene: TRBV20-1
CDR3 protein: CSAREGLAGDTGELFF

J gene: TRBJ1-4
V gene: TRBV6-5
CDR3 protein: CASSHRTGTNEKLFF

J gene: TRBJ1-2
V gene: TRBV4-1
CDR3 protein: CASSREQGDNYGYTF

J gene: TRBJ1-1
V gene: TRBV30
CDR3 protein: CASSAGAANTEAFF

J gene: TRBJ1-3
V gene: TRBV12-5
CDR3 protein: CASGQISGNTIYF

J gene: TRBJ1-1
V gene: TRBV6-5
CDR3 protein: CASSFLSTGRNTEAFF

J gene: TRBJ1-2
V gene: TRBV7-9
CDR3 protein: CASRAGNYGYTF

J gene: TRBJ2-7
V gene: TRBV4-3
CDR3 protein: CASSQDIGTDEQYF

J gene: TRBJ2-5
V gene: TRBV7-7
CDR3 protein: CASSVGTGDAETQYF

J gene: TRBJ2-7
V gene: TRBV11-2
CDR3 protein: CASSLSAEKGTYEQYF

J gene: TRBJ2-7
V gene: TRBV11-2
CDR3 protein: CASSLSDSTYEQYF